This T cell receptor (beta chain) was documented in a study of blood T cell repertoires in COVID-19 (dated by TCRdb to about 2020). Context from the whole study: Samples covering the acute and convalescent phases of COVID-19 were provided by collaborators in the United States, Italy and Spain. The prospective study material was composed of cDNA or gDNA derived from T cells, B-cell-depleted T cells, or PBMCs. Deeply sampled blood TCRbeta repertoires from subjects exposed to, actively infected with, or recovered from COVID-19 were included in the dataset. The repertoires were released in a freely available public database intended as a resource for research on the immune response to SARS-CoV-2. The samples were drawn from two sources: the first 160 participants of the ongoing ImmuneRACE study, and approximately 1,300 subjects contributed by 6 global collaborators. The sample metadata nearly always contained a de-identified subject ID, COVID-19 status, age in years and sex. Where available, HLA class I and class II types were obtained from metadata supplied by the sample provider rather than from assay-based typing. What the research found in general, with its limitations: The quantity of clinical and demographic metadata differed by source and by participant and was supplied without curation.

The CDR3 covers 13 residues, taking in both the cysteine and the phenylalanine. Only the CDR3 region is kept as DNA, spanning 39 bases read in frame from base 1. CDR1 SQVTM and CDR2 ANQGSEA are derived from the germline V gene. Trimming takes 6 bases off V and 4 bases off J; junction bases not matched to a gene: 8. One collaborating source in Seattle enrolled patients while the patients were actively infected and followed the patients over time throughout the course of disease. Whole blood was collected in K2EDTA tubes by collaborating institutions according to the institutions' own protocols. For TCRbeta analysis, collaborator samples were shipped as frozen whole blood, as isolated PBMCs, or as DNA extracted from either sample type. Points on this clone: Its antigen remains undetermined. Qualities for individual bases were not recorded, and no much larger clone is one base off. The same CDR3 is also encoded by other DNA sequences in this sample.

The immunoSEQ Assay, a bias-controlled multiplex PCR, was used to amplify TCRbeta CDR3 regions from genomic DNA. As for the authors' bioinformatics: Nucleated cell counts per sample were estimated from amplification of reference gene primers within the assay. To quantify the absolute abundance of each unique TCRbeta CDR3 rearrangement, sequence reads were collapsed and filtered. For each sample, productive Simpson clonality was calculated as the square root of Simpson's diversity index over productive rearrangements. Imported from immuneACCESS, the table was reduced by TCRdb to in-frame sequences with V and J called. These copies leave out some clones; in studies compared against another copy, an unresolved V gene accounts for under half, and the cause of the remainder is not known. From that table come the V and J calls and clone size; the DNA was used to work out D and trimming. In all, the sample holds about 370,000 clones, and 87% of those were seen once. The top ten clonotypes cover 8% to 13% of the sample.

The receptor chain draws on TRBV29-1 and TRBJ2-5, with 7 bases matching TRBD1. The TCR sequence derives from a woman between 25 and 40 years old with COVID-19, enrolled during active disease. The specimen sequenced was peripheral blood. The CDR3 here reads CSVETTGRETQYF. In nucleotides, the sequence is TGCAGCGTGGAGACGACAGGGCGAGAGACCCAGTACTTC.